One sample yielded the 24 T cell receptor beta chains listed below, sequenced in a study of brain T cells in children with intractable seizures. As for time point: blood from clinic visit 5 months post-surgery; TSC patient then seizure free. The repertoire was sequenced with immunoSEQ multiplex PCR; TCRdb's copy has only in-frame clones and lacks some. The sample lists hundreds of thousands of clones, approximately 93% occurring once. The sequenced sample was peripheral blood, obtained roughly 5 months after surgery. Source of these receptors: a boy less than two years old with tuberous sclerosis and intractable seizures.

CDR3 bases: TGTGCCAGCTCACCAGGAGGCAGCCCGACTTATGGCTACACCTTC. Its protein product is CASSPGGSPTYGYTF. The rearrangement joins TRBV18 to TRBJ1-2; no clear D gene. This CDR3 contains 15 residues. Trimming took 2 bases from V and 5 from J, leaving 15 bases between them. Germline V lookup: CDR1 KGHSH, CDR2 LQKENI.

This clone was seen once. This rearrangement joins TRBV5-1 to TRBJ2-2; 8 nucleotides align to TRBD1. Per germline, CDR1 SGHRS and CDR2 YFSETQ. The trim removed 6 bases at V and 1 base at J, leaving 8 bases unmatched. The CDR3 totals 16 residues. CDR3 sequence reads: CASTLDGTGNTGELFF. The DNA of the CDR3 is TGCGCCAGCACTTTGGACGGGACAGGGAACACCGGGGAGCTGTTTTTT.

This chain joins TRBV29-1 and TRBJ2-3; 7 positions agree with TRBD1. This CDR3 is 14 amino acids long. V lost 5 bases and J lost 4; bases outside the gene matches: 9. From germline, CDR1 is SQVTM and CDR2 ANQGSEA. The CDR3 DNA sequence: TGCAGCGTTCAGGGGGTCGGGGCGGCAGATACGCAGTATTTT. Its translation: CSVQGVGAADTQYF.

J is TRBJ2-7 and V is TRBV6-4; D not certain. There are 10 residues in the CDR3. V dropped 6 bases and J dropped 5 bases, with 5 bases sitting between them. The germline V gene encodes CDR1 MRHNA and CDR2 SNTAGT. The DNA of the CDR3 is TGTGCCAGCAGGACCCACGAGCAGTACTTC. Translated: CASRTHEQYF.

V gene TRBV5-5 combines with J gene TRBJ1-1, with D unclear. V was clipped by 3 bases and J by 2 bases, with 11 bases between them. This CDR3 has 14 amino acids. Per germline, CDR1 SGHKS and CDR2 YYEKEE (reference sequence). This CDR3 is CASSSPGQNTEAFF. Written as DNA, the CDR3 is TGTGCCAGCAGCTCTCCGGGTCAAAACACTGAAGCTTTCTTT.

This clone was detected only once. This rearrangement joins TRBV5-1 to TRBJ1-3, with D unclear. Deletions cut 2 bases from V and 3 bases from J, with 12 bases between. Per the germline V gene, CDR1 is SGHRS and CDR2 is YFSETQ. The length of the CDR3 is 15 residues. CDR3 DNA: TGCGCCAGCAGCTTAGAGGGAAATGTTGGAAACACCATATATTTT. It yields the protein CASSLEGNVGNTIYF. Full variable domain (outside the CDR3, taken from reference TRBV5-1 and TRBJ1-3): KAGVTQTPRYLIKTRGQQVTLSCSPISGHRSVSWYQQTPGQGLQFLFEYFSETQRNKGNFPGRFSGRQFSNSRSEMNVSTLELGDSALYLCASSLEGNVGNTIYFGEGSWLTVV.

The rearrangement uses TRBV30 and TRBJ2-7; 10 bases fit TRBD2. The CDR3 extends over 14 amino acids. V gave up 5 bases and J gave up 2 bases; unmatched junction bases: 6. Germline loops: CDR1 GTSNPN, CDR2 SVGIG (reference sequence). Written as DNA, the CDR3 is TGTGCCTGGGACCCCGGACTAGCGGCCTACGAGCAGTACTTC. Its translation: CAWDPGLAAYEQYF.

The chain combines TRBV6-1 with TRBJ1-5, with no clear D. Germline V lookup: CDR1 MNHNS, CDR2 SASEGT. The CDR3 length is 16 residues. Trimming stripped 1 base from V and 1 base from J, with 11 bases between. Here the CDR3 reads CASSEDPVPSNQPQHF. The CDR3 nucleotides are TGTGCCAGCAGTGAAGATCCAGTCCCCAGCAATCAGCCCCAGCATTTT.

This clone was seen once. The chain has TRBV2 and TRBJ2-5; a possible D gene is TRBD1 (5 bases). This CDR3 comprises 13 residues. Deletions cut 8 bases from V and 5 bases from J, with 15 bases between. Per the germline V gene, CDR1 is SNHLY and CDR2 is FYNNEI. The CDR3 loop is CASGSRVVETQYF. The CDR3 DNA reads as TGTGCCAGCGGTAGCAGGGTCGTCGAGACCCAGTACTTC.

The chain's CDR3 is CSASWGGSEAFF. DNA of the CDR3: TGCAGTGCTAGTTGGGGTGGAAGTGAAGCTTTCTTT. The chain carries TRBV20-1 and TRBJ1-1; D remains ambiguous. In germline, CDR1 is DFQATT, CDR2 SNEGSKA (reference sequence). Between the trimmed V and J ends, which lost 3 bases and 7 bases, there was a span of 12 bases. This CDR3 is 12 amino acids long.

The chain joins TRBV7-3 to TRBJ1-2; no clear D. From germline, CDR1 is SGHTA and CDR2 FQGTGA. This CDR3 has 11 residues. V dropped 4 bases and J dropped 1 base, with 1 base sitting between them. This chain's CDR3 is CASSCNYGYTF. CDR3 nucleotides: TGTGCCAGCAGCTGTAACTATGGCTACACCTTC. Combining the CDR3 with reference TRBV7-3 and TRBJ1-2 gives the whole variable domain GAGVSQTPSNKVTEKGKYVELRCDPISGHTALYWYRQSLGQGPEFLIYFQGTGAADDSGLPNDRFFAVRPEGSVSTLKIQRTERGDSAVYLCASSCNYGYTFGSGTRLTVV.

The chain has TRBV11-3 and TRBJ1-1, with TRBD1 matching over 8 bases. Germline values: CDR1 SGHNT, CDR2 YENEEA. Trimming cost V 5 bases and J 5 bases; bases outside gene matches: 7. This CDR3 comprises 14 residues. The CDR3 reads CASSPTGEGTEAFF. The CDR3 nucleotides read TGTGCCAGCAGCCCGACAGGGGAAGGGACTGAAGCTTTCTTT.

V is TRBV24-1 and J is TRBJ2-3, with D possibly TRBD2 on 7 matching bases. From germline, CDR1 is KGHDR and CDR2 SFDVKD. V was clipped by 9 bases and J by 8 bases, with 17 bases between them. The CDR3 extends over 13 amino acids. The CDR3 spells CATRARGGGTQYF. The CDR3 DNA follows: TGTGCCACCCGGGCGAGGGGGGGCGGTACGCAGTATTTT.

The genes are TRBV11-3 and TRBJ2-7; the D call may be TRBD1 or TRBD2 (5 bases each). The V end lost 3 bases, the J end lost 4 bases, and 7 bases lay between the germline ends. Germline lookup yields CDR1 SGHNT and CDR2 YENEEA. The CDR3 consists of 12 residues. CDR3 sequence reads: CASSFGGYEQYF. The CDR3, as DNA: TGTGCCAGCAGCTTTGGGGGTTACGAGCAGTACTTC.

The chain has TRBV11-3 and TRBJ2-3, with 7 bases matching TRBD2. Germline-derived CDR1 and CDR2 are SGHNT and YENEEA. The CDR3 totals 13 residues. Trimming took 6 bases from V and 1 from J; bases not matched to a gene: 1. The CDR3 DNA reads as TGTGCCAGCAGGAGCGGGGGCACAGATACGCAGTATTTT. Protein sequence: CASRSGGTDTQYF.

The CDR3 region is CASSPEADYEQYF. CDR3 DNA: TGTGCCAGCAGCCCCGAGGCGGACTACGAGCAGTACTTC. The chain employs TRBV13 and TRBJ2-7; D not resolved. This CDR3 is built from 13 residues. Trimming stripped 5 bases from V and 3 bases from J, with 11 bases between. The germline V gene has CDR1 PRHDT and CDR2 FYEKMQ (reference sequence).

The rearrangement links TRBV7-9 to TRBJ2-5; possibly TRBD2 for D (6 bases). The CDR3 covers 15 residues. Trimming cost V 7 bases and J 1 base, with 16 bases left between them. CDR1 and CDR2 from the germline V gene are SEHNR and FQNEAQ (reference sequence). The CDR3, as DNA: TGTGCCAGCATTTCCCCGCGGGGAATCCAAGAGACCCAGTACTTC. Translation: CASISPRGIQETQYF.

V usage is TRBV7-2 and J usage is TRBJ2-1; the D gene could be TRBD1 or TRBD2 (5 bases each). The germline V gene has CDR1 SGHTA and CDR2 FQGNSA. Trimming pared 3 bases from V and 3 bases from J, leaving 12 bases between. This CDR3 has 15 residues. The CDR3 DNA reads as TGTGCCAGCAGCTTGGTGGGGGATGGCTACAATGAGCAGTTCTTC. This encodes CASSLVGDGYNEQFF.

The CDR3 loop is CASSLRTGGASGANVLTF. The CDR3 DNA follows: TGTGCCAGCAGCCTGAGGACAGGGGGGGCGTCTGGGGCCAACGTCCTGACTTTC. The V call is TRBV9, the J call TRBJ2-6; 10 bases map to TRBD1. Trimming removed 4 bases from V and 1 base from J; junction bases left unmatched: 8. The V gene's germline CDR1 is SGDLS and CDR2 YYNGEE. This CDR3 comprises 18 residues.

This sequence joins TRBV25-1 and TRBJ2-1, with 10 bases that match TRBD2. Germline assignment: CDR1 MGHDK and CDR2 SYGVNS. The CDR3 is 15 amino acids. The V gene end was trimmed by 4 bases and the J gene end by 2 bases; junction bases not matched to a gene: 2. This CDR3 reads CASSVAGGAYNEQFF. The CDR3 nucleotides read TGTGCCAGCAGTGTAGCGGGGGGCGCCTACAATGAGCAGTTCTTC.

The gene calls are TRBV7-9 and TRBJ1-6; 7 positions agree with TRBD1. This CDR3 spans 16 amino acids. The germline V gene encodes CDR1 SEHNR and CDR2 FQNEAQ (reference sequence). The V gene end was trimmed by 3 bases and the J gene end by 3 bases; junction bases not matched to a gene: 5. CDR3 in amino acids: CASSFIRGGYNSPLHF. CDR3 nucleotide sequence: TGTGCCAGCAGCTTTATCAGGGGGGGCTATAATTCACCCCTCCACTTT.

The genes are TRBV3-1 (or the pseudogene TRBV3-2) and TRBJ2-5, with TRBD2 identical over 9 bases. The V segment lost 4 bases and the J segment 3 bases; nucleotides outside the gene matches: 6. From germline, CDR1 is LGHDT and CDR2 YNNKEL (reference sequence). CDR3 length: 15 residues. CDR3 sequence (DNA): TGTGCCAGCAGCCGACCCTCTAGCGGGGAAGAGACCCAGTACTTC. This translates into CASSRPSSGEETQYF.

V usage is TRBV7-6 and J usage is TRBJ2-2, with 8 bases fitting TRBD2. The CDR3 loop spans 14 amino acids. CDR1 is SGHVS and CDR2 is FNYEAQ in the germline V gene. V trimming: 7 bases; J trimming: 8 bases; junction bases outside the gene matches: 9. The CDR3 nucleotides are TGTGCCAGCACCCCTCGGGGGGGAAGGGGGGAGCTGTTTTTT. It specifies CASTPRGGRGELFF.

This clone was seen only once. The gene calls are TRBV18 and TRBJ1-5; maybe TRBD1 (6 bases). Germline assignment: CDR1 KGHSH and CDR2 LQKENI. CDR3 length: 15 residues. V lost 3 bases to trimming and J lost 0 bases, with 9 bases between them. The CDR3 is CASSPGQYSNQPQHF. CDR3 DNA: TGTGCCAGCTCACCGGGACAATATAGCAATCAGCCCCAGCATTTT.